Below, 9 T cell receptor beta chains from the same sample are listed, as sequenced in a study of technical replicates of blood from a handful of donors. TCRdb's table, derived via immunoSEQ multiplex PCR, lists solely in-frame clones and lacks some. The repertoire consists of approximately 89,000 clones, with around 96% occurring once and the leading ten covering 0.24%. Sequencing was performed on T cells isolated from PBMCs. All receptors derive from a human donor in good health.

This clone was counted once. The rearrangement links TRBV7-9 to TRBJ2-7, with D perhaps matching TRBD2 (5 bases). CDR1 and CDR2 (germline): SEHNR, FQNEAQ (reference sequence). The CDR3 loop spans 17 amino acids. The ends were cut back, 3 bases at V and 3 bases at J, with 21 bases in the middle. The DNA of the CDR3 is TGTGCCAGCAGCTTCCAGACTCCGTTTCCAGGAGGCTACGAGCAGTACTTC. Its translation is CASSFQTPFPGGYEQYF.

The genes are TRBV5-1 and TRBJ1-1, with D perhaps matching TRBD1 (6 bases). Looked up from germline, CDR1 is SGHRS and CDR2 is YFSETQ. The CDR3 consists of 13 residues. With 4 bases removed from V and 5 bases from J, the gap between germline ends came to 12 bases. CDR3: CASSVRQETEAFF. The CDR3, as DNA: TGCGCCAGCAGCGTCAGACAGGAGACTGAAGCTTTCTTT.

The V gene is TRBV10-1, the J gene TRBJ2-1; 14 bases agree with TRBD2. The V segment lost 4 bases and the J segment 0 bases; nucleotides outside the gene matches: 8. CDR3 length equals 19 residues. The germline gives CDR1 WNHNN, CDR2 SYGVQD (reference sequence). The CDR3 region has the DNA TGCGCCAGCAGTGTTGGGGGACTAGCGGGAGAGTCCTCCTACAATGAGCAGTTCTTC. It yields the protein CASSVGGLAGESSYNEQFF.

The chain couples TRBV15 to TRBJ1-2; D unresolved. The germline V gene encodes CDR1 LNHNV and CDR2 YYDKDF (reference sequence). The CDR3 consists of 15 residues. V was trimmed by 3 bases and J by 4 bases, leaving 15 bases between them. CDR3 DNA sequence: TGTGCCACCAGCAGTCGTTCAGTTGATGGCTATGGCTACACCTTC. Amino acids: CATSSRSVDGYGYTF.

The chain has TRBV19 and TRBJ1-1; 9 positions match TRBD1. The CDR3 length is 14 residues. J was trimmed by 4 bases and V by 5 bases; bases with no gene match: 5. The germline V gene has CDR1 LNHDA and CDR2 SQIVND (reference sequence). DNA for the CDR3: TGTGCCAGTAGTGCGGACAGGGGTGGCACTGAAGCTTTCTTT. Encoded protein: CASSADRGGTEAFF.

The chain recombines TRBV27 with TRBJ2-5; D unresolved. Germline CDR1 MNHEY, CDR2 SMNVEV (reference sequence). V lost 6 bases, J lost 3 bases, and 17 bases lay in between. This CDR3 contains 15 residues. CDR3 in DNA: TGTGCCAGCAGCCAGAAGGCGGAAGGCGAAGAGACCCAGTACTTC. This sequence encodes CASSQKAEGEETQYF.

The chain uses TRBV10-2 and TRBJ2-2, with a weak D call TRBD2 (5 bases). The CDR3 has 15 amino acids. V gave up 6 bases and J gave up 4 bases, with 15 bases separating them. Germline assignment: CDR1 WSHSY and CDR2 SAAADI. The CDR3: CASSSSFGVTGELFF. The CDR3 region has the DNA TGCGCCAGCAGCTCTAGTTTCGGGGTCACCGGGGAGCTGTTTTTT.

This sequence joins TRBV2 and TRBJ1-3, with D uncertain. V gave up 5 bases and J gave up 6 bases, with 14 bases separating them. CDR3 length: 14 amino acids. Germline V gene sequence: CDR1 SNHLY, CDR2 FYNNEI. This CDR3 reads CASSYTVGENTIYF. The DNA of the CDR3 is TGTGCCAGCAGTTACACGGTCGGGGAAAACACCATATATTTT.

The chain uses TRBV5-1 and TRBJ2-1; TRBD2 matches at 7 bases. Trimming took 0 bases from V and 8 from J; bases not matched to a gene: 8. This CDR3 is built from 15 residues. The germline V gene encodes CDR1 SGHRS and CDR2 YFSETQ. The CDR3 bases are TGCGCCAGCAGCTTGGCCACGGGGGGAAAGGATGAGCAGTTCTTC. This gives the protein CASSLATGGKDEQFF. Combining the CDR3 with reference TRBV5-1 and TRBJ2-1 gives the whole variable domain KAGVTQTPRYLIKTRGQQVTLSCSPISGHRSVSWYQQTPGQGLQFLFEYFSETQRNKGNFPGRFSGRQFSNSRSEMNVSTLELGDSALYLCASSLATGGKDEQFFGPGTRLTVL.